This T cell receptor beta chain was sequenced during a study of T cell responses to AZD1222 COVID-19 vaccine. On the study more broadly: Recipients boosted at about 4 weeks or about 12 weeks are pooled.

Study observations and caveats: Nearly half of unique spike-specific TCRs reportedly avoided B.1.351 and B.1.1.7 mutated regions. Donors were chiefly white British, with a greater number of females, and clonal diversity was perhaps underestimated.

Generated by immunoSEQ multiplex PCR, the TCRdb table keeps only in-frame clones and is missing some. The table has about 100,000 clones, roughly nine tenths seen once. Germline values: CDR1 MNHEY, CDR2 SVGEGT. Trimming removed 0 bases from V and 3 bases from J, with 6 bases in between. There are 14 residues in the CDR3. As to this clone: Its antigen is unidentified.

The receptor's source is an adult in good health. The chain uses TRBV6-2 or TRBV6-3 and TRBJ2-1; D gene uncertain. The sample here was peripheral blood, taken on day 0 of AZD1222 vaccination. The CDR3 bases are TGTGCCAGCAGTTACTCTGGGGTCTACAATGAGCAGTTCTTC. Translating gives CASSYSGVYNEQFF.